Following are 29 T cell receptor beta chains from one sample sequenced in a study of T cells in Graves' hyperthyroidism and ophthalmopathy. Amplification of TCR beta CDR3 regions used RNA as the template. HTBI primers were employed in a first-round RT-PCR of the TCR CDR3. TCRdb used MiXCR to reprocess the multiplex PCR reads, holding one entry per CDR3 protein. The table includes about 590,000 distinct CDR3 sequences, 13% to 15% detected once. Sequenced sample: blood. The receptors come from a woman younger than 35 with Graves' ophthalmopathy.

This clonotype appeared many times. The V call is TRBV6-5, the J call TRBJ2-1; no firm D call. The V gene's germline CDR1 is MNHEY and CDR2 SVGAGI. The V end lost 0 bases, the J end lost 4 bases, and 4 bases lay between the germline ends. This CDR3 region has 13 residues. The CDR3 DNA reads TGTGCCAGCAGTTACTCCGTATACAATGAGCAGTTCTTC. This encodes CASSYSVYNEQFF.

Concerning this clonotype: This may stem from a read error, because a much larger clone lies one nucleotide away. The chain has TRBV5-5 and TRBJ1-4, with 8 bases fitting TRBD1. CDR1 and CDR2 (germline): SGHKS, YYEKEE (reference sequence). This CDR3 comprises 14 residues. The trim removed 1 base at V and 7 bases at J, leaving 3 bases unmatched. Here the CDR3 DNA reads TGTGCCAGCAGCTTGTGGACAGGGTCTGAAAAACTGTTTTTT. Translating it yields CASSLWTGSEKLFF.

In this sample, this clonotype turned up many times. This may come from a read error, since a much larger clone is one base off. The chain is built from TRBV20-1 and TRBJ2-7; 7 bases are shared with TRBD1. There are 13 residues in the CDR3. The germline V gene encodes CDR1 DFQATT and CDR2 SNEGSKA (reference sequence). V shed 7 bases, J shed 7 bases, and the junction held 13 bases outside the gene matches. The CDR3 DNA follows: TGCAGTGTCAACGAACAGGCACAGGGGGAGCAGTACTTC. Its translation is CSVNEQAQGEQYF.

This clonotype came up many times. The gene calls are TRBV6-1 and TRBJ1-1; TRBD1 is a possible D gene (5 bases). V shed 6 bases and J shed 0 bases, with 17 bases lying between them. The V gene's germline CDR1 is MNHNS and CDR2 SASEGT. This CDR3 is 16 amino acids long. The CDR3 spells CASSHEGLDVNTEAFF. Here the CDR3 DNA reads TGTGCCAGCAGCCACGAGGGGCTCGACGTGAACACTGAAGCTTTCTTT.

This clonotype was counted many times. The rearrangement links TRBV18 to TRBJ2-3, with 12 positions matching TRBD2. CDR1 and CDR2 from the germline V gene are KGHSH and LQKENI. This CDR3 contains 16 residues. V shed 3 bases and J 2 bases; nucleotides not matched to a gene: 3. The CDR3 nucleotides are TGTGCCAGCTCACCTAGACTAGCGGGAGCCACAGATACGCAGTATTTT. Translation gives CASSPRLAGATDTQYF.

The J gene is TRBJ1-3, the V gene TRBV7-9; D is perhaps TRBD1 (5 bases). The ends were cut back, 1 base at V and 3 bases at J, with 10 bases in the middle. CDR3 length: 15 residues. CDR1 SEHNR and CDR2 FQNEAQ come from the germline V gene (reference sequence). The CDR3 sequence is CASSLDRTGGNTIYF. In DNA, the CDR3 is TGTGCCAGCAGCTTAGACAGGACGGGTGGAAACACCATATATTTT.

This clonotype was recorded many times. The rearrangement links TRBV7-3 to TRBJ2-7; 10 bases map to TRBD1. This CDR3 is 14 amino acids long. Trimming took 2 bases from V and 6 from J; bases not matched to a gene: 4. Germline CDR1 is SGHTA and CDR2 is FQGTGA. The CDR3 here is CASSLGTGDPEQYF. The CDR3 DNA reads TGTGCCAGCAGCTTAGGGACAGGGGACCCCGAGCAGTACTTC. Together with reference TRBV7-3 and TRBJ2-7, the CDR3 gives the full variable domain: GAGVSQTPSNKVTEKGKYVELRCDPISGHTALYWYRQSLGQGPEFLIYFQGTGAADDSGLPNDRFFAVRPEGSVSTLKIQRTERGDSAVYLCASSLGTGDPEQYFGPGTRLTVT.

A remark on this clonotype: The junction departs from the called germline gene at one end, perhaps through a read error. This chain uses TRBV4-2 with TRBJ2-5, with 12 positions matching TRBD1. From germline, CDR1 is LGHNA and CDR2 YNFKEQ. This CDR3 has 15 amino acids. The CDR3 DNA reads as TGTGCCAGCAGACCTACTGTCACGGGACAGGGGGCCCAGGACTTC. This codes for CASRPTVTGQGAQDF.

This clonotype was seen many times. The chain combines TRBV30 with TRBJ1-1, with unresolved D. Trimming cost V 4 bases and J 0 bases, with 9 bases left between them. The germline CDR1 and CDR2 sequences are GTSNPN and SVGIG (reference sequence). The CDR3 totals 13 residues. CDR3 region: CAWTLQVNTEAFF. The CDR3 nucleotides read TGTGCCTGGACCTTACAAGTGAACACTGAAGCTTTCTTT.

Many counts were recorded for this clonotype. The rearrangement links TRBV5-1 to TRBJ2-1; D remains ambiguous. V dropped 0 bases and J dropped 4 bases, with 11 bases sitting between them. Germline V gives CDR1 SGHRS, CDR2 YFSETQ. The CDR3 has 15 amino acids. The CDR3 loop reads CASSLVLSAYNEQFF. The CDR3 nucleotides read TGCGCCAGCAGCTTGGTTCTATCCGCGTACAATGAGCAGTTCTTC.

The gene calls are TRBV14 and TRBJ2-7; 9 nucleotides line up with TRBD2. The ends lost 4 bases at V and 6 bases at J; junction bases unmatched: 19. Germline V gene lookup returns CDR1 SGHDN and CDR2 FVKESK. This CDR3 comprises 18 residues. The CDR3 nucleotides read TGTGCCAGCAGCCTTAAGAATAGACTAGCGGCAGGTCGGATCGAGCAGTACTTC. This gives the protein CASSLKNRLAAGRIEQYF. The whole variable domain, filled in from reference TRBV14 and TRBJ2-7, reads EAGVTQFPSHSVIEKGQTVTLRCDPISGHDNLYWYRRVMGKEIKFLLHFVKESKQDESGMPNNRFLAERTGGTYSTLKVQPAELEDSGVYFCASSLKNRLAAGRIEQYFGPGTRLTVT.

This clonotype has a single count. V and J are TRBV12-5 and TRBJ1-1; no definite D call. The V gene lost 1 base and the J gene lost 6 bases, with 12 bases spanning the gap. Germline V gene data show CDR1 as LGHNT and CDR2 as FRNRAP. The CDR3 loop spans 14 amino acids. In DNA, the CDR3 is TGTGCTAGTGGTTTGGAAGGGAGGTCCGCTGAAGCTTTCTTT. Translation: CASGLEGRSAEAFF.

In this sample, this clonotype turned up many times. V usage is TRBV28 and J usage is TRBJ1-3; D gene ambiguous. Germline V gene data show CDR1 as MDHEN and CDR2 as SYDVKM. The V gene lost 6 bases and the J gene lost 3 bases, with 12 bases spanning the gap. The CDR3 consists of 14 residues. Here the CDR3 DNA reads TGTGCCAGCAGGTTAGACTCGGGTGGAAACACCATATATTTT. The encoded protein is CASRLDSGGNTIYF.

This rearrangement joins TRBV19 to TRBJ1-1; perhaps TRBD1 as D (6 bases). V was shortened by 4 bases and J by 3 bases, with 15 bases between the two germline ends. From germline, CDR1 is LNHDA and CDR2 SQIVND (reference sequence). The CDR3 sequence is 15 residues long. CDR3 nucleotide sequence: TGTGCCAGTAGTAATGGACAGTTGAGAGACACTGAAGCTTTCTTT. The encoded protein is CASSNGQLRDTEAFF.

The genes are TRBV28 and TRBJ2-7; D is undetermined. Deletions cut 8 bases from V and 2 bases from J, with 13 bases between. The CDR3 covers 13 residues. CDR1 is MDHEN, CDR2 SYDVKM, per germline. DNA of the CDR3: TGTGCCAGCTCTGAGATCGATACCTACGAGCAGTACTTC. This sequence encodes CASSEIDTYEQYF.

This clonotype has only a few counts. The chain couples TRBV3-1 to TRBJ1-6; 9 bases line up with TRBD1. V was clipped by 4 bases and J by 8 bases; unmatched bases: 3. The CDR3 has 14 residues. Germline CDR1 reads LGHDT; CDR2 reads YNNKEL (reference sequence). The CDR3 DNA is TGTGCCAGCAGCCTTACAGGGGGCTATTCACCCCTCCACTTT. Translation gives CASSLTGGYSPLHF.

In its sample, this clonotype was seen many times. The rearrangement uses TRBV27 and TRBJ2-7, with TRBD1 matching 8 bases. Unmatched junction bases numbered 16, after V lost 3 bases and J lost 0 bases. The CDR3 length is 19 residues. Germline V gene lookup returns CDR1 MNHEY and CDR2 SMNVEV (reference sequence). CDR3 nucleotides: TGTGCCAGCAGTTTCCAGGGGGCAGGAGGTGGACAGAGCTCCTACGAGCAGTACTTC. This codes for CASSFQGAGGGQSSYEQYF.

J is TRBJ2-1 and V is TRBV6-6; D might be TRBD2 (7 bases). This CDR3 has 14 amino acids. V lost 2 bases and J lost 5, with 10 bases in between. From germline, CDR1 is MNHNY and CDR2 SVGAGI (reference sequence). CDR3 sequence (DNA): TGTGCCAGCAGTTACGGCGGGGGCAACAATGAGCAGTTCTTC. Translated, it gives CASSYGGGNNEQFF.

This clonotype has at least ten counts. This CDR3 is CASSLRRREDNEQFF. The CDR3 DNA follows: TGTGCCAGCAGTCTCCGACGGCGGGAAGACAATGAGCAGTTCTTC. The chain carries TRBV12-3 or TRBV12-4 and TRBJ2-1, with a tentative D call TRBD2 (6 bases). Trimming stripped 5 bases from V and 5 bases from J, with 16 bases between. The length of the CDR3 is 15 residues.

The table lists this clonotype with many counts. The chain couples TRBV28 to TRBJ2-2; D is possibly TRBD2 (6 bases). The germline V gene has CDR1 MDHEN and CDR2 SYDVKM. There are 14 residues in the CDR3. The germline V and J ends were trimmed by 5 bases and 5 bases, with 12 bases remaining between them. CDR3 coding DNA: TGTGCCAGCAGTCGGGGGTACCCTACCGGGGAGCTGTTTTTT. Translation: CASSRGYPTGELFF.

This clonotype was seen repeatedly, ten times or more. This rearrangement joins TRBV7-3 to TRBJ2-5; D not resolved. V gave up 4 bases and J gave up 5 bases, with 5 bases separating them. Germline loops: CDR1 SGHTA, CDR2 FQGTGA. The CDR3 extends over 11 amino acids. The CDR3 coding sequence is TGTGCCAGCAGCTCTGGGGAGACCCAGTACTTC. Amino acids: CASSSGETQYF.

In this sample, this clonotype turned up many times. The chain carries TRBV6-1 and TRBJ2-1, with a weak D call TRBD2 (6 bases). This CDR3 comprises 16 residues. Germline V gene data show CDR1 as MNHNS and CDR2 as SASEGT. The ends were cut back, 4 bases at V and 3 bases at J, with 16 bases in the middle. The CDR3 sequence: CASSGEGTGVYNEQFF. CDR3 DNA: TGTGCCAGCAGTGGCGAGGGGACGGGAGTCTACAATGAGCAGTTCTTC.

This clonotype occurred many times. The chain links TRBV2 to TRBJ2-7; weak D call: TRBD2 (5 bases). Trimming took 7 bases from V and 3 from J, leaving 16 bases between them. The germline CDR1 and CDR2 sequences are SNHLY and FYNNEI. The CDR3 length is 14 residues. The CDR3: CASKLASYLYEQYF. CDR3 nucleotide sequence: TGTGCCAGCAAGTTAGCTAGCTACCTCTACGAGCAGTACTTC.

V and J are TRBV29-1 and TRBJ2-1, with 11 bases identical to TRBD1. The germline gives CDR1 SQVTM, CDR2 ANQGSEA. The CDR3 has 14 residues. The CDR3 DNA is TGCAGAGGCGGGACAGGGGGTTCCTACAATGAGCAGTTCTTC. It encodes CRGGTGGSYNEQFF.

This clonotype was counted ten times or more. V usage is TRBV27 and J usage is TRBJ2-1; 11 bases are a match to TRBD2. Trimming at V came to 2 bases and at J to 4 bases, leaving 4 bases not matched to a gene. The CDR3 totals 16 residues. Germline V gene lookup returns CDR1 MNHEY and CDR2 SMNVEV (reference sequence). DNA for the CDR3: TGTGCCAGCAGTTTAACTAGCGGGGGTCATTACAATGAGCAGTTCTTC. This codes for CASSLTSGGHYNEQFF.

The table lists this clonotype with many counts. The rearrangement uses TRBV11-2 and TRBJ2-7, with D tentatively TRBD1 or TRBD2 (5 bases each). This CDR3 spans 12 amino acids. Germline CDR1 is SGHAT and CDR2 is FQNNGV. V shed 5 bases and J shed 0 bases, with 5 bases lying between them. The DNA for the CDR3 is TGTGCCAGCAGCGGGGGCTCCTACGAGCAGTACTTC. This gives the protein CASSGGSYEQYF.

This clonotype was seen many times. This rearrangement joins TRBV9 to TRBJ1-2, with 8 bases aligning to TRBD1. The germline CDR1 and CDR2 sequences are SGDLS and YYNGEE. V was clipped by 0 bases and J by 0 bases; unmatched bases: 4. The CDR3 runs 16 residues. The CDR3 coding sequence is TGTGCCAGCAGCGTAGGGACAGGGCTAGCTAACTATGGCTACACCTTC. Residues: CASSVGTGLANYGYTF. The full variable domain, its missing parts supplied by reference TRBV9 and TRBJ1-2, is DSGVTQTPKHLITATGQRVTLRCSPRSGDLSVYWYQQSLDQGLQFLIQYYNGEERAKGNILERFSAQQFPDLHSELNLSSLELGDSALYFCASSVGTGLANYGYTFGSGTRLTVV.

This clonotype was detected a few times. The chain employs TRBV27 and TRBJ2-7; no clear D gene. Trimming took off 4 bases at V and 0 bases at J, with 13 bases between the two ends. The germline CDR1 and CDR2 sequences are MNHEY and SMNVEV (reference sequence). This CDR3 has 15 residues. Written as DNA, the CDR3 is TGTGCCAGCAGTTACTCCGGGCCCAGCTCCTACGAGCAGTACTTC. This translates into CASSYSGPSSYEQYF.

In its sample, this clonotype was seen many times. The CDR3 protein is CASSLVQIARNTEAFF. The DNA of the CDR3 is TGCGCCAGCAGCTTGGTGCAGATTGCACGAAACACTGAAGCTTTCTTT. The chain carries TRBV5-1 and TRBJ1-1; D remains ambiguous. Germline assignment: CDR1 SGHRS and CDR2 YFSETQ. The CDR3 has 16 amino acids. The ends were cut back, 0 bases at V and 2 bases at J, with 14 bases in the middle. Full variable domain (missing parts from reference TRBV5-1 and TRBJ1-1): KAGVTQTPRYLIKTRGQQVTLSCSPISGHRSVSWYQQTPGQGLQFLFEYFSETQRNKGNFPGRFSGRQFSNSRSEMNVSTLELGDSALYLCASSLVQIARNTEAFFGQGTRLTVV.